The clone carrying this TCR beta chain was seen ten or more times. Its antigen remains unidentified. Exclusion of patients followed from uncontrolled infection, other autoimmune disease, pregnancy or lactation. This sample holds PBMCs from under 11 ml fresh peripheral blood. This CDR3 contains 16 residues. Per the germline V gene, CDR1 is MNHEY and CDR2 is SMNVEV (reference sequence). V was cut by 6 bases and J by 5 bases, with 20 bases left in between. Template material for amplifying TCR beta CDR3 regions consisted of RNA transcripts. An initial round of RT-PCR targeting the TCR CDR3 relied on the HTBI primer set. TCRdb passed the multiplex PCR reads through MiXCR, listing each CDR3 protein once. The sample lists approximately 640,000 distinct CDR3 sequences, around 15% seen once, with less than 4.5% in the top ten. This sample was taken from a study of T cells in Graves' hyperthyroidism and ophthalmopathy. Turning to the study itself: It was at initial diagnosis, before any treatment, that peripheral blood was collected.

The study's findings and limits: Blood also contained most expanded thyroid clonotypes above 0.001.

This chain joins TRBV27 and TRBJ2-1, with TRBD1 as a possible D gene (6 bases). The sample taken for sequencing was blood. The origin of this receptor is a woman under 40 with Graves' hyperthyroidism. The CDR3 spells CASRKIQGKWNNEQFF. Written as DNA, the CDR3 is TGTGCCAGCAGAAAAATACAGGGTAAATGGAACAATGAGCAGTTCTTC.